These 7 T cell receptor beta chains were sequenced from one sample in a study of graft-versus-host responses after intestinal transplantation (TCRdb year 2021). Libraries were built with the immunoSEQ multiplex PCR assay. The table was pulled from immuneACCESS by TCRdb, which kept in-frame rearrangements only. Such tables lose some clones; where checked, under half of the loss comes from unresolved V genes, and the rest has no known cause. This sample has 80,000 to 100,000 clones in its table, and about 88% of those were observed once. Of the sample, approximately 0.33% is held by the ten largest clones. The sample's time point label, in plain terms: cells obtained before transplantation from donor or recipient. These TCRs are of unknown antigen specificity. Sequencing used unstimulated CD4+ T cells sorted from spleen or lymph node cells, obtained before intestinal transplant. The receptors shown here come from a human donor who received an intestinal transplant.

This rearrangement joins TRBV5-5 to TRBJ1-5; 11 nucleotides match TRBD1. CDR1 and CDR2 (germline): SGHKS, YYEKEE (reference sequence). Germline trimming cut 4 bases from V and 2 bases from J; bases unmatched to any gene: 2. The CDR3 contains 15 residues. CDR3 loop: CASSPGQGGNQPQHF. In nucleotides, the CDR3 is TGTGCCAGCAGCCCGGGACAGGGGGGCAATCAGCCCCAGCATTTT. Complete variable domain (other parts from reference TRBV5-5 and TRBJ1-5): DAGVTQSPTHLIKTRGQQVTLRCSPISGHKSVSWYQQVLGQGPQFIFQYYEKEERGRGNFPDRFSARQFPNYSSELNVNALLLGDSALYLCASSPGQGGNQPQHFGDGTRLSIL.

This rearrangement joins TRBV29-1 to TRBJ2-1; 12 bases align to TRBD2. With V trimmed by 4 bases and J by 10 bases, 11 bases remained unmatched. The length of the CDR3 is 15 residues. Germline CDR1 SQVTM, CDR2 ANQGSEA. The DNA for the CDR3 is TGCAGCGTTGCCCCCCTAGCGGGAGGGGCGGCCGAGCAGTTCTTC. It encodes CSVAPLAGGAAEQFF.

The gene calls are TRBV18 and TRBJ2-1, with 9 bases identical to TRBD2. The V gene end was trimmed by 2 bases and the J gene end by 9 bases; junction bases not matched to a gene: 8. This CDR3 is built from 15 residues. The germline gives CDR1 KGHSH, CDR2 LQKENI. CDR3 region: CASSPKASGIVEQFF. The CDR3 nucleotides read TGTGCCAGCTCACCAAAGGCTAGCGGGATTGTTGAGCAGTTCTTC.

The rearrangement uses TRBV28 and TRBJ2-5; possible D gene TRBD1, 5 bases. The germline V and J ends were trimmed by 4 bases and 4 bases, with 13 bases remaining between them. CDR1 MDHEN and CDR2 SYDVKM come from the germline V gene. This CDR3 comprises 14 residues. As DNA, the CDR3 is TGTGCCAGCAGTTCCCCCCCCACAGGAGAGACCCAGTACTTC. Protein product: CASSSPPTGETQYF.

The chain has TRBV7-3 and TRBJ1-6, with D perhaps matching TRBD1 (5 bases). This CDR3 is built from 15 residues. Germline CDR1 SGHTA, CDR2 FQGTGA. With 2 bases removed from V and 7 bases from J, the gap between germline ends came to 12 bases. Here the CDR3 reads CASSLGGDGNSPLHF. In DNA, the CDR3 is TGTGCCAGCAGCTTAGGAGGGGATGGGAATTCACCCCTCCACTTT.

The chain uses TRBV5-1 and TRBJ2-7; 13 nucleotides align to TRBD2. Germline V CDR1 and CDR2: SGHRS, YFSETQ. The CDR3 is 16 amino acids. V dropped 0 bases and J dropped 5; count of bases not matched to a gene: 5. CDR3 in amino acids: CASSLVTSGRFHEQYF. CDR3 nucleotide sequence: TGCGCCAGCAGCTTGGTGACTAGCGGGAGGTTCCACGAGCAGTACTTC.

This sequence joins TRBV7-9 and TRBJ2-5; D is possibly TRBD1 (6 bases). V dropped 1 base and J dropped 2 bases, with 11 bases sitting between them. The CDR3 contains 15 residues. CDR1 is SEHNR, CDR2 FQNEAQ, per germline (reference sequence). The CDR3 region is CASSLGIQGQETQYF. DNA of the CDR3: TGTGCCAGCAGCTTAGGGATTCAGGGGCAAGAGACCCAGTACTTC.